The sequence of this T cell receptor beta chain was determined in a study of OX40 agonist ivuxolimab in advanced cancers. The study's findings and limits: Near-lowest levels of clonal expansion characterized partial responders at 0.1-3.0 mg/kg.

Turning to this clone: Its specificity is not known.

The CDR3 is 14 residues long. Trimming took 5 bases from V and 3 from J, leaving 11 bases between them. From germline, CDR1 is PRHDT and CDR2 FYEKMQ (reference sequence). Sequencing used immunoSEQ multiplex PCR; TCRdb keeps in-frame clones, though not all of them. In the table there are tens of thousands of clones, approximately 83% of which are singletons. The starting material was CD4+ or CD8+ T cells sorted from blood, obtained in a trial of the OX40 agonist ivuxolimab. This chain joins TRBV13 and TRBJ2-1; possibly TRBD2 for D (6 bases). The sequence was obtained from an adult with an advanced solid tumor such as melanoma, head and neck, liver or kidney cancer. CDR3 bases: TGTGCCAGCAGCCTCAAGACTAGCTACAATGAGCAGTTCTTC. Translating gives CASSLKTSYNEQFF.